This T cell receptor (beta chain) stems from a study of control samples from healthy donors and cancer patients. Generated by immunoSEQ multiplex PCR, the TCRdb table keeps only in-frame clones and is missing some. The top ten clones hold roughly 23% of a sample with approximately 26,000 clones, approximately 85% of them seen once. Germline lookup yields CDR1 SQVTM and CDR2 ANQGSEA. The CDR3 runs 12 residues. V dropped 5 bases and J dropped 5 bases, with 12 bases sitting between them. The sample taken for sequencing was PBMCs. The rearrangement uses TRBV29-1 and TRBJ1-1, with D perhaps TRBD1 (5 bases). The TCR was taken from a man in his 60s with colorectal cancer. The CDR3 sequence: CSVPGPRTEAFF. CDR3 nucleotides: TGCAGCGTTCCGGGACCAAGGACTGAAGCTTTCTTT.